This is a list of T cell receptor beta chains from one sample in a study of blood T cell repertoires in COVID-19. Assay: immunoSEQ multiplex PCR; the TCRdb copy retains only in-frame clones and omits some. The repertoire holds approximately 69,000 clones, with around four fifths as singletons. Sequenced material: peripheral blood. The receptors come from a woman aged 60-70 years with acute or convalescent COVID-19. Each CDR3 is given with its conserved first and last residue. D genes are given only for firm matches. Expanded clones get a size class; other rows say once, few or many, or leave the size out.

j_call d_call clone_size v_call cdr3_length cdr3_aa cdr3_nt
TRBJ2-5 - - TRBV29-1 12 CSGAVGRETQYF TGCAGCGGCGCAGTGGGGCGAGAGACCCAGTACTTC
TRBJ1-2 TRBD1 - TRBV11-2 15 CASSSGTGGIYGYTF TGTGCCAGCAGCTCCGGGACAGGGGGAATCTATGGCTACACCTTC
TRBJ1-2 - - TRBV6-1 15 CASSDPAGINYGYTF TGTGCCAGCAGTGACCCCGCCGGGATCAACTATGGCTACACCTTC
TRBJ1-4 - - TRBV7-9 15 CASSSGGTTNEKLFF TGTGCCAGCAGCTCCGGGGGAACAACTAATGAAAAACTGTTTTTT
TRBJ2-7 TRBD1 - TRBV19 14 CASSSWTGTGEQYF TGTGCCAGTAGTTCGTGGACAGGGACGGGAGAGCAGTACTTC
TRBJ1-3 - - TRBV4-1 16 CASSQAGTGIGNTIYF TGCGCCAGCAGCCAAGCTGGAACAGGGATAGGAAACACCATATATTTT
TRBJ1-2 - - TRBV28 16 CASIDSMTGRIYGYTF TGTGCCAGCATCGACAGCATGACAGGTCGGATCTATGGCTACACCTTC
TRBJ2-2 TRBD1 - TRBV19 16 CASSIGDRVTTGELFF TGTGCCAGTAGTATCGGGGACAGGGTGACCACCGGGGAGCTGTTTTTT
TRBJ2-5 - - TRBV14 15 CASSQELRGRGTQYF TGTGCCAGCAGCCAAGAACTCAGGGGACGAGGGACCCAGTACTTC
TRBJ1-2 - - TRBV19 12 CASHKEPYGYTF TGTGCCAGCCACAAGGAGCCCTATGGCTACACCTTC
TRBJ1-5 - few TRBV19 15 CASSIVQGKNQPQHF TGTGCCAGTAGTATAGTACAGGGAAAGAATCAGCCCCAGCATTTT
TRBJ2-1 TRBD2 - TRBV4-2 18 CASSHLISRLAGGNEQFF TGTGCCAGCAGCCATCTCATTTCCCGACTAGCGGGAGGAAATGAGCAGTTCTTC
TRBJ1-1 TRBD1 - TRBV19 12 CASSYDRDKAFF TGTGCCAGTAGTTACGACAGGGATAAAGCTTTCTTT
TRBJ2-5 TRBD2 - TRBV30 18 CAWGEPGLAGGGQETQYF TGTGCCTGGGGAGAACCGGGACTAGCGGGAGGAGGGCAAGAGACCCAGTACTTC
TRBJ2-3 TRBD2 once TRBV28 15 CASSYQRGSTDTQYF TGTGCCAGCAGTTATCAGCGGGGCAGCACAGATACGCAGTATTTT
TRBJ2-7 TRBD1 few TRBV5-1 14 CASSVGQGLDEQYF TGCGCCAGCAGCGTCGGACAGGGGTTAGACGAGCAGTACTTC
TRBJ2-1 TRBD2 - TRBV27 16 CASSLSPLAGHNEQFF TGTGCCAGCAGTTTATCCCCGCTAGCGGGACACAATGAGCAGTTCTTC
TRBJ2-2 TRBD1 - TRBV19 18 CASSTGTGGIRNTGELFF TGTGCCAGTAGTACCGGGACAGGGGGGATTAGGAACACCGGGGAGCTGTTTTTT
TRBJ2-2 - - TRBV6-5 15 CASKAESRNTGELFF TGTGCCAGCAAAGCGGAATCCCGTAACACCGGGGAGCTGTTTTTT
TRBJ2-1 TRBD1 - TRBV15 13 CATSGDRAPEQFF TGTGCCACCAGCGGCGACAGGGCGCCTGAGCAGTTCTTC
TRBJ1-2 TRBD1 - TRBV5-6 13 CASSFGTENGYTF TGTGCCAGCAGCTTCGGGACAGAAAATGGCTACACCTTC
TRBJ1-5 - - TRBV5-5 14 CASSLGSGVQPQHF TGTGCCAGCAGCTTGGGATCAGGGGTTCAGCCCCAGCATTTT
TRBJ2-3 - - TRBV2 14 CASRADSRTDTQYF TGTGCCAGCAGGGCCGACAGCCGCACAGATACGCAGTATTTT
TRBJ1-6 - once TRBV27 16 CASSFIPTAENSPLHF TGTGCCAGCAGTTTCATCCCGACAGCCGAGAATTCACCCCTCCACTTT
TRBJ2-1 - - TRBV6-5 14 CASRLQEVETEQFF TGTGCCAGCAGGCTCCAGGAGGTAGAGACTGAGCAGTTCTTC
TRBJ2-2 - few TRBV27 14 CASRWERGTGELFF TGTGCCAGCAGGTGGGAAAGGGGCACCGGGGAGCTGTTTTTT
TRBJ1-2 TRBD1 - TRBV5-6 16 CASSLWTGTGNYGYTF TGTGCCAGCAGCTTATGGACAGGGACGGGAAACTATGGCTACACCTTC
TRBJ1-5 - - TRBV6-1 14 CASSEIQSIPNRHF TGTGCCAGCAGTGAGATACAGTCAATCCCCAATAGGCATTTT
TRBJ2-3 TRBD1 - TRBV12-5 15 CASGFHRGITDTQYF TGTGCTAGTGGTTTCCACAGGGGGATCACAGATACGCAGTATTTT
TRBJ2-1 TRBD2 - TRBV7-3 16 CASSLTGTSGGNEQFF TGTGCCAGCAGCTTAACGGGGACTAGCGGGGGCAATGAGCAGTTCTTC
TRBJ2-7 TRBD1 - TRBV27 14 CASSPQGRSYEQYF TGTGCCAGCAGCCCACAGGGGCGTTCCTACGAGCAGTACTTC
TRBJ1-4 TRBD1 - TRBV6-5 15 CASRDRGTANEKLFF TGTGCCAGCAGAGACAGGGGGACGGCTAATGAAAAACTGTTTTTT
TRBJ2-3 - once TRBV11-2 16 CASSLARAIRADTQYF TGTGCCAGCAGCTTAGCCAGGGCGATTAGGGCAGATACGCAGTATTTT
TRBJ1-2 TRBD1 once TRBV19 14 CGAGQSQVGYGYTF TGTGGTGCGGGACAGTCTCAAGTGGGCTATGGCTACACCTTC
TRBJ2-7 - - TRBV5-4 14 CASSLAWAGGRQYF TGTGCCAGCAGCTTGGCCTGGGCAGGGGGGCGGCAGTACTTC
TRBJ2-7 TRBD2 - TRBV15 16 CATSRDSRTSMYEQYF TGTGCCACCAGCAGAGATTCACGGACTAGCATGTACGAGCAGTACTTC
TRBJ2-1 TRBD2 - TRBV10-3 15 CAISESGTSGRAQFF TGTGCCATCAGTGAGTCTGGGACTAGCGGGAGGGCCCAGTTCTTC
TRBJ1-1 TRBD1 - TRBV30 15 CAWGGTGDWVTEAFF TGTGCCTGGGGGGGGACAGGGGATTGGGTCACTGAAGCTTTCTTT
TRBJ1-1 - - TRBV5-6 18 CASSLRLVSIQEGTEAFF TGTGCCAGCAGCTTGAGATTAGTGTCAATCCAGGAGGGCACTGAAGCTTTCTTT
TRBJ2-1 TRBD2 - TRBV30 16 CAWSGRLAKGDNEQFF TGTGCCTGGAGTGGTAGACTAGCCAAAGGTGACAATGAGCAGTTCTTC
TRBJ2-3 - - TRBV11-2 13 CASSLDRTDTQYF TGTGCCAGCAGCTTAGATCGGACAGATACGCAGTATTTT
TRBJ1-4 - few TRBV7-6 13 CASSLGSTGELFF TGTGCCAGCAGCTTAGGGTCGACGGGGGAACTGTTTTTT